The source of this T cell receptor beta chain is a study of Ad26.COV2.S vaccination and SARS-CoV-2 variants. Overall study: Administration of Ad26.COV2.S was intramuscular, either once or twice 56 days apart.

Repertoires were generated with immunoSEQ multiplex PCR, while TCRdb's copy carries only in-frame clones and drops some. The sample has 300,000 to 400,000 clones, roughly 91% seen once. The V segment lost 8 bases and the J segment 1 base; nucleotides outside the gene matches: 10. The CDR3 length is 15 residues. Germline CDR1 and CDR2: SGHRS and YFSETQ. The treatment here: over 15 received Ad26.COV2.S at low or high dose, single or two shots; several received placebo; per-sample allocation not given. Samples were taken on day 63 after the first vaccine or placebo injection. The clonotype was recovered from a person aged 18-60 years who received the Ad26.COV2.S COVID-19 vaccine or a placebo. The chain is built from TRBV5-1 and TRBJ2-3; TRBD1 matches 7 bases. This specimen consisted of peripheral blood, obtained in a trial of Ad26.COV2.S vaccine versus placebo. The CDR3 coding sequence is TGCGCCAGTGGACCGAGGACAGGACGCACAGATACGCAGTATTTT. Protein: CASGPRTGRTDTQYF.